This T cell receptor (beta chain) is drawn from a study of T cells in Graves' hyperthyroidism and ophthalmopathy. Subjects with ophthalmopathy showed a Clinical Activity Score no lower than 3, a NOSPECS grade no lower than 4, and a duration shorter than 3 months. Patients having uncontrolled infection, another autoimmune disease, pregnancy or lactation were not included. In germline, CDR1 is MGHDK, CDR2 SYGVNS. The CDR3 sequence is 16 residues long. V shed 0 bases and J 2 bases; nucleotides not matched to a gene: 4. Researchers amplified the TCR beta CDR3 regions from RNA transcripts. The HTBI primer set was used in a first-round RT-PCR of the TCR CDR3. MiXCR, applied by TCRdb to the multiplex PCR reads, yields one record per CDR3 protein. The table lists over 350,000 distinct CDR3 sequences, about 14% of them singletons.

This TCR was recovered from a man aged 45-65 years with Graves' ophthalmopathy. The rearrangement links TRBV25-1 to TRBJ2-1, with TRBD1 identical over 7 bases. Sample: blood. The CDR3 protein is CASSEYKGTAYNEQFF. The CDR3 DNA reads TGTGCCAGCAGTGAATACAAAGGGACAGCCTACAATGAGCAGTTCTTC.